The 21 T cell receptor beta chains in this list originate from one sample, sequenced in a study of beta chain features in type 1 diabetes. Study conclusions and caveats: A moderate, significant TCRB CDR3 shortening appeared in type 1 diabetes across four CD4+ subsets.

TCRB transcripts that were expressed got sequenced, as all of the isolated RNA had been reverse transcribed. Clones were sequenced by immunoSEQ multiplex PCR, and TCRdb holds only the in-frame ones, with some missing. The top ten clones hold 0.028% of a sample with about 260,000 clones, around 20% of them seen once. No cognate antigen is known for these TCRs. The sequenced sample consisted of naive CD4+ T cells from blood. The receptors here all came from a woman aged 40 to 49 with type 1 diabetes.

This clone was recorded a few times. The chain is built from TRBV18 and TRBJ1-1; no clear D gene. Looked up from germline, CDR1 is KGHSH and CDR2 is LQKENI. Trimming removed 2 bases at V and 3 bases at J, with 7 bases between. This CDR3 has 13 amino acids. CDR3 residues: CASSPSADTEAFF. CDR3 bases: TGTGCCAGCTCACCATCGGCGGACACTGAAGCTTTCTTT.

This clone was seen a handful of times. The CDR3: CSVPLDRANTEAFF. In DNA form, the CDR3 reads TGCAGCGTCCCCCTGGACAGGGCGAACACTGAAGCTTTCTTT. This chain joins TRBV29-1 and TRBJ1-1; TRBD1 aligns across 8 bases. CDR1 is SQVTM, CDR2 ANQGSEA, per germline. Trimming took 6 bases from V and 1 from J; bases not matched to a gene: 7. The CDR3 is 14 residues long.

The chain uses TRBV18 and TRBJ1-2; D gene uncertain. V lost 4 bases and J 1 base, leaving 7 bases between the germline ends. The germline CDR1 and CDR2 sequences are KGHSH and LQKENI. The CDR3 runs to 13 residues. CDR3 nucleotide sequence: TGTGCCAGCTCACAGGGAGATAACTATGGCTACACCTTC. Protein: CASSQGDNYGYTF.

There are a few counts of this clone. The rearrangement links TRBV19 to TRBJ2-5; 10 bases align to TRBD2. Trimming removed 2 bases from V and 3 bases from J; junction bases left unmatched: 0. This CDR3 has 14 amino acids. The germline V gene has CDR1 LNHDA and CDR2 SQIVND (reference sequence). This chain's CDR3 is CASSITSGKETQYF. The CDR3 bases are TGTGCCAGTAGTATAACTAGCGGGAAAGAGACCCAGTACTTC.

This sequence joins TRBV15 and TRBJ1-5; D unclear. From germline, CDR1 is LNHNV and CDR2 YYDKDF (reference sequence). The CDR3 length is 12 residues. Trimming pared 3 bases from V and 5 bases from J, leaving 5 bases between. This chain's CDR3 is CATSRQDQPQHF. The CDR3 nucleotides read TGTGCCACCAGCAGGCAGGATCAGCCCCAGCATTTT.

The genes are TRBV4-3 and TRBJ2-1; TRBD2 aligns across 9 bases. Germline lookup yields CDR1 LGHNA and CDR2 YSLEER. V shed 0 bases, J shed 14 bases, and the junction held 11 bases outside the gene matches. This CDR3 is 15 amino acids long. CDR3 sequence reads: CASSQDGLAGREEFF. The CDR3 DNA is TGCGCCAGCAGCCAAGATGGTCTAGCGGGGAGGGAGGAGTTCTTC.

This rearrangement joins TRBV7-9 to TRBJ1-1, with 7 bases identical to TRBD1. Unmatched junction bases numbered 8, after V lost 0 bases and J lost 4 bases. Per the germline V gene, CDR1 is SEHNR and CDR2 is FQNEAQ (reference sequence). The CDR3 totals 16 residues. CDR3 nucleotides: TGTGCCAGCAGCTTAGCTAGTCCAGGGGGAGGCACTGAAGCTTTCTTT. Translating it yields CASSLASPGGGTEAFF.

This clone has just a few counts. The chain recombines TRBV29-1 with TRBJ2-2; TRBD2 agrees at 7 bases. V dropped 5 bases and J dropped 2; count of bases not matched to a gene: 11. In germline, CDR1 is SQVTM, CDR2 ANQGSEA. CDR3 length equals 16 residues. The CDR3 DNA sequence: TGCAGCGTTAACATCCTAGGGAGGGAAAACACCGGGGAGCTGTTTTTT. Protein product: CSVNILGRENTGELFF.

A few counts support this clone. This chain joins TRBV29-1 and TRBJ2-3, with D possibly TRBD2 on 6 matching bases. The CDR3 totals 13 residues. Germline assignment: CDR1 SQVTM and CDR2 ANQGSEA. V lost 7 bases, J lost 2 bases, and 13 bases lay in between. This CDR3 reads CSGLGLITDTQYF. In DNA, the CDR3 is TGCAGCGGATTGGGACTCATCACAGATACGCAGTATTTT.

In its sample, this clone was seen a few times. V is TRBV25-1 and J is TRBJ2-7; no clear D. Between the trimmed V and J ends, which lost 11 bases and 3 bases, there was a span of 11 bases. CDR1 and CDR2 from the germline V gene are MGHDK and SYGVNS. This CDR3 is 11 amino acids long. The CDR3 DNA reads TGTGCCGGAAGTGACGGCTACGAGCAGTACTTC. Protein sequence: CAGSDGYEQYF.

The V gene is TRBV5-6, the J gene TRBJ1-6; 10 bases are shared with TRBD1. The germline CDR1 and CDR2 sequences are SGHDT and YYEEEE. V dropped 5 bases and J dropped 9; count of bases not matched to a gene: 8. The CDR3 consists of 15 residues. Here the CDR3 reads CASRTVGTGVSPLHF. DNA for the CDR3: TGTGCCAGCAGAACCGTTGGGACAGGGGTTTCACCCCTCCACTTT. Full variable domain (missing parts from reference TRBV5-6 and TRBJ1-6): DAGVTQSPTHLIKTRGQQVTLRCSPKSGHDTVSWYQQALGQGPQFIFQYYEEEERQRGNFPDRFSGHQFPNYSSELNVNALLLGDSALYLCASRTVGTGVSPLHFGNGTRLTVT.

J is TRBJ1-2 and V is TRBV19, with D tentatively TRBD1 (5 bases). Germline CDR1 is LNHDA and CDR2 is SQIVND (reference sequence). The CDR3 totals 14 residues. V lost 1 base and J lost 8, with 14 bases in between. CDR3 sequence (DNA): TGTGCCAGTAGTATAGCACGGGACTCCGGCGGCTACACCTTC. Translated: CASSIARDSGGYTF.

The chain employs TRBV28 and TRBJ2-7, with D maybe TRBD1 (6 bases). V was clipped by 2 bases and J by 0 bases, with 11 bases between them. Per the germline V gene, CDR1 is MDHEN and CDR2 is SYDVKM. The CDR3 has 15 residues. CDR3 region: CASSLGTLSSYEQYF. CDR3 coding DNA: TGTGCCAGCAGTTTAGGGACATTGAGCTCCTACGAGCAGTACTTC.

This clone was observed a few times. The chain combines TRBV9 with TRBJ2-2; D remains ambiguous. There are 15 residues in the CDR3. V lost 4 bases and J 4 bases, leaving 14 bases between the germline ends. Germline CDR1 SGDLS, CDR2 YYNGEE. CDR3 nucleotides: TGTGCCAGCAGCTATGAAGGAGTATCCACCGGGGAGCTGTTTTTT. It is translated as CASSYEGVSTGELFF.

This clone was seen a few times. The V and J genes are TRBV7-9 and TRBJ2-7; TRBD1 matches 10 bases. Looked up from germline, CDR1 is SEHNR and CDR2 is FQNEAQ (reference sequence). The CDR3 extends over 14 amino acids. The V segment lost 5 bases and the J segment 5 bases; nucleotides outside the gene matches: 6. In nucleotides, the CDR3 is TGTGCCAGCAGCCCGCGGGACAGGGGCAACGAGCAGTACTTC. Amino acid sequence: CASSPRDRGNEQYF. Together with reference TRBV7-9 and TRBJ2-7, the CDR3 gives the full variable domain: DTGVSQNPRHKITKRGQNVTFRCDPISEHNRLYWYRQTLGQGPEFLTYFQNEAQLEKSRLLSDRFSAERPKGSFSTLEIQRTEQGDSAMYLCASSPRDRGNEQYFGPGTRLTVT.

This chain connects TRBV4-3 to TRBJ2-7; 7 bases fit TRBD1. In germline, CDR1 is LGHNA, CDR2 YSLEER. The CDR3 sequence is 15 residues long. V lost 0 bases, J lost 2 bases, and 4 bases stayed unmatched. CDR3 residues: CASSQDWDRAYEQYF. The CDR3 coding sequence is TGCGCCAGCAGCCAAGATTGGGACAGAGCCTACGAGCAGTACTTC.

The DNA of the CDR3 is TGTGCCAGCAGCATGAGACAGGTCAATGAGCAGTTCTTC. Protein sequence: CASSMRQVNEQFF. The chain combines TRBV7-2 with TRBJ2-1, with D perhaps TRBD1 (6 bases). The CDR3 has 13 amino acids. V shed 5 bases and J shed 6 bases, with 11 bases lying between them. The germline CDR1 and CDR2 sequences are SGHTA and FQGNSA.

This clone appeared a few times. This chain links TRBV9 with TRBJ2-7; 9 positions agree with TRBD1. The junction had 7 bases not matched to a gene; V was cut back by 0 bases and J by 6 bases. Per germline, CDR1 SGDLS and CDR2 YYNGEE. The CDR3 totals 15 residues. The CDR3 region is CASSVAPGQGREQYF. CDR3 bases: TGTGCCAGCAGCGTAGCTCCCGGACAGGGGCGCGAGCAGTACTTC.

This clone was seen more than once but under ten times. The genes are TRBV5-1 and TRBJ2-6; TRBD1 matches 8 bases. Germline CDR1 is SGHRS and CDR2 is YFSETQ. CDR3 size: 16 residues. V was pared by 4 bases and J by 0 bases, with 3 bases of the junction left unmatched. The CDR3 coding sequence is TGCGCCAGCAGCCCGGACAGGGTCTCTGGGGCCAACGTCCTGACTTTC. It translates to CASSPDRVSGANVLTF.

The gene calls are TRBV7-3 and TRBJ2-5; TRBD2 agrees at 7 bases. The CDR3 length is 15 residues. Per the germline V gene, CDR1 is SGHTA and CDR2 is FQGTGA. The junction had 9 bases not matched to a gene; V was cut back by 5 bases and J by 3 bases. Written as DNA, the CDR3 is TGTGCCAGCAGCCTACGTGGCGGGAGCGAAGAGACCCAGTACTTC. It translates to CASSLRGGSEETQYF.

This clone turned up a few times. The CDR3 is CASSLPNRVEEGYTF. As DNA, the CDR3 is TGCGCCAGCAGCCTTCCGAACAGGGTGGAGGAGGGCTACACCTTC. J is TRBJ1-2 and V is TRBV4-3, with a tentative D call TRBD1 (6 bases). Germline assignment: CDR1 LGHNA and CDR2 YSLEER. V was pared by 4 bases and J by 8 bases, with 20 bases between. The CDR3 has 15 residues.